This TCR beta chain was documented in a study of OX40 agonist ivuxolimab in advanced cancers. Notes on the research overall: Ivuxolimab was a fully human IgG2 agonistic monoclonal antibody targeting the costimulatory receptor OX40 (CD134). Of the 52 patients in dose escalation, 19 had hepatocellular carcinoma, some 15 had melanoma, 9 had renal cell carcinoma and 9 had head and neck cancer. Prior anti-PD-1, anti-PD-L1 or anti-CTLA-4 therapy was permitted, and checkpoint inhibitors had been received by about 37% of dose-escalation patients. Peripheral TCRbeta sequencing aimed to test whether ivuxolimab altered TCR sequence diversity and caused clonal T-cell expansion. Three dose-escalation patients achieved partial responses, one with hepatocellular carcinoma and two with cutaneous melanoma. The monotherapy dose-escalation portion (N = 52 patients) of the phase I ivuxolimab trial is reported in the paper. Intravenous ivuxolimab was administered to patients every 2 weeks at six dose levels: 0.01, 0.1, 0.3, 1.5, 3 and 10 mg/kg. The dose-escalation cohort was almost 85% male with a mean age of about 65 years, ranging from about 23 to 85.

For sequencing of the TCRbeta CDR3 region, genomic DNA was extracted from the sorted cells. The immunoSEQ Assay was used to sequence the TCRbeta CDR3 regions. TCRdb re-hosts the immuneACCESS table, in-frame sequences only. Its copies lack some clones; in the studies checked, an unresolved V gene accounts for under half of them, and the cause for the rest is not known. The sample table holds roughly 70,000 clones, of which roughly four fifths were seen once. The top ten clones comprise 0.4% to 0.5% of the sample. What the research found in general, with its limitations: Low levels of normalized T-cell clonal expansion were also seen in some patients who did not respond. In partial responders in the 0.1-3.0 mg/kg groups, normalized peripheral clonal expansion was found to be among the lowest, especially among CD8+ T cells. Clonal expansion of both CD4+ and CD8+ blood T cells was observed from baseline to week 6 at doses 0.1 to 3.0 mg/kg. On average, CD8+ T cells showed more expanded clones than CD4+ T cells after ivuxolimab. The antigen specificity of the clonally expanded peripheral T cells was not determined.

Concerning this clone itself: Its antigen specificity is not known. No qualities accompany the bases; no much larger clone lies one base away.

V loses 6 bases of germline sequence and J loses 10 bases, and the interval between the two ends is 13 bases. Taken from the germline V gene, the CDR1 and CDR2 loops are MNHNS and SASEGT. From the cysteine up to the phenylalanine, the CDR3 has a length of 13 residues. Kept here is only the CDR3 DNA, which spans 39 bases and is read in frame from base 1. Patients with autoimmune disease history or receiving systemic immunosuppression were excluded from the trial. In every dose cohort, peripheral blood was drawn for TCR sequencing at baseline, cycle 4 day 1, and cycle 7 day 1. Samples came from an open-label, multicenter, first-in-human phase I dose-escalation trial of ivuxolimab. Adults with locally advanced or metastatic melanoma, renal cell carcinoma, hepatocellular carcinoma or head and neck squamous cell carcinoma were enrolled in the trial. Before TCR sequencing, CD4+ T cells and CD8+ T cells from peripheral blood were sorted into separate populations.

Source: CD4+ or CD8+ T cells sorted from blood, taken in a trial of the OX40 agonist ivuxolimab. The receptor comes from an adult with an advanced solid tumor such as melanoma, head and neck, liver or kidney cancer. The rearranged chain carries TRBV6-1 and TRBJ1-6; the D gene is perhaps TRBD1, from 6 matching bases. The DNA sequence is given as TGTGCCAGCAGCTCCGGGGGGCAGTCACCCCTCCACTTT. Its coded protein is CASSSGGQSPLHF.